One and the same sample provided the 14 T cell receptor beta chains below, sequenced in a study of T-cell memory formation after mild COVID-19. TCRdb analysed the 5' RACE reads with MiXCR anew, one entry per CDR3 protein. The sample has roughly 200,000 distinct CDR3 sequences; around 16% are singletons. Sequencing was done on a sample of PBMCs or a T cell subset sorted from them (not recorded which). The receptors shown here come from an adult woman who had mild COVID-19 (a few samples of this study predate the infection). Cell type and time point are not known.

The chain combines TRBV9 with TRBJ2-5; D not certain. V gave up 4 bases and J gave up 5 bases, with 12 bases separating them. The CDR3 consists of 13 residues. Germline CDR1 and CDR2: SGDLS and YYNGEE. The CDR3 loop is CASSPQDAETQYF. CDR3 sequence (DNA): TGTGCCAGCAGCCCCCAGGACGCCGAGACCCAGTACTTC.

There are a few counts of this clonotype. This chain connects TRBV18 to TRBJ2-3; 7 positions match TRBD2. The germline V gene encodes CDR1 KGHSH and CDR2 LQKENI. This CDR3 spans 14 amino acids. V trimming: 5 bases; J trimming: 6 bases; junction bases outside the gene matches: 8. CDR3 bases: TGTGCCAGCTCATGGGCGGGAGACCTCGATACGCAGTATTTT. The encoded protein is CASSWAGDLDTQYF.

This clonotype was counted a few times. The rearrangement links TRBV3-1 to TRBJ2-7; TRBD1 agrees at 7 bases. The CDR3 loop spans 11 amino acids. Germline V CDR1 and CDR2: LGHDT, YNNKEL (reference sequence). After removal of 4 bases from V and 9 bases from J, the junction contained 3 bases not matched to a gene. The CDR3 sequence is CASSPGTAQYF. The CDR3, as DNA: TGTGCCAGCAGCCCCGGGACAGCGCAGTACTTC.

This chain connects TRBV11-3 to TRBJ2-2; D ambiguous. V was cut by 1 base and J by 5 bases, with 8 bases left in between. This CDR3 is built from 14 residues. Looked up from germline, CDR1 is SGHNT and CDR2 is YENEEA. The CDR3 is CASSLVVRTGELFF. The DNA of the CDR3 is TGTGCCAGCAGCTTAGTCGTGCGGACCGGGGAGCTGTTTTTT.

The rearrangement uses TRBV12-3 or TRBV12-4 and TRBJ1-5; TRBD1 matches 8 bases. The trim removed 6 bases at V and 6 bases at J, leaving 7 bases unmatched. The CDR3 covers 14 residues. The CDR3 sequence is CASSSDRECQPQHF. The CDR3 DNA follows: TGTGCCAGCAGCTCGGACAGGGAGTGTCAGCCCCAGCATTTT.

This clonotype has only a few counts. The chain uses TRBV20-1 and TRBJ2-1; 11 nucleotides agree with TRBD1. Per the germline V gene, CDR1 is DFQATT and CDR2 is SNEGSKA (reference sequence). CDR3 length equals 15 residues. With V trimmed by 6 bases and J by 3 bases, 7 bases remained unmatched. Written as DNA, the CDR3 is TGCAGTGCGAGGGAGGGGACAGGGGGCTACAATGAGCAGTTCTTC. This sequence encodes CSAREGTGGYNEQFF.

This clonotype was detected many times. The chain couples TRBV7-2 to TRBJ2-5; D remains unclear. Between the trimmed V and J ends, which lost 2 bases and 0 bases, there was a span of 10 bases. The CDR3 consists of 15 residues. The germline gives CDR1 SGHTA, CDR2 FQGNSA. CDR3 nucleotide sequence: TGTGCCAGCAGCTTATTTCACGGATACCAAGAGACCCAGTACTTC. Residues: CASSLFHGYQETQYF.

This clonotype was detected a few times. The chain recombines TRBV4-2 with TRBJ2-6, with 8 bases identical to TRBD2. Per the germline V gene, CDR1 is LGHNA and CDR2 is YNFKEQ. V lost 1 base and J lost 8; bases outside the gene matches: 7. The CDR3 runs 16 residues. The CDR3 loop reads CASSQGGAGATNVLTF. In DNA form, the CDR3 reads TGTGCCAGCAGCCAAGGAGGAGCGGGGGCGACCAACGTCCTGACTTTC.

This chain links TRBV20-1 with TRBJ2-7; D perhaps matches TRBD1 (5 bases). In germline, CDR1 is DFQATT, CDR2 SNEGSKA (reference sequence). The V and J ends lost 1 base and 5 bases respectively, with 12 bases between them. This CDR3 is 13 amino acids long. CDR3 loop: CSARVSRGHEQYF. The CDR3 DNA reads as TGCAGTGCTAGAGTGAGTAGGGGCCACGAGCAGTACTTC.

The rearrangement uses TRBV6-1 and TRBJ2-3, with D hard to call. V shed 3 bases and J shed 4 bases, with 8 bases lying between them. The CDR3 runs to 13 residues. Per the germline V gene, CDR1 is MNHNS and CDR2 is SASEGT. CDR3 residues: CASSDPNSDTQYF. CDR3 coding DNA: TGTGCCAGCAGTGACCCTAATTCAGATACGCAGTATTTT.

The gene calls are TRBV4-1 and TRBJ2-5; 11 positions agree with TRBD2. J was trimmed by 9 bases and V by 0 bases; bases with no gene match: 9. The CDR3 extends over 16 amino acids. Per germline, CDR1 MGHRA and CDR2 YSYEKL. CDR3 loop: CASSQDVAGGLGAQYF. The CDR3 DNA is TGCGCCAGCAGCCAAGATGTAGCGGGGGGGCTTGGGGCCCAGTACTTC.

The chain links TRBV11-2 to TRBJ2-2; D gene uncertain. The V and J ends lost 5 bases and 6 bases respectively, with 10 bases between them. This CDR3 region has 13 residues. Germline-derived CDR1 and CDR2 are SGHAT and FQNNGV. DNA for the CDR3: TGTGCCAGCAGCCCTATATCCTCCGGGGAGCTGTTTTTT. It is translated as CASSPISSGELFF.

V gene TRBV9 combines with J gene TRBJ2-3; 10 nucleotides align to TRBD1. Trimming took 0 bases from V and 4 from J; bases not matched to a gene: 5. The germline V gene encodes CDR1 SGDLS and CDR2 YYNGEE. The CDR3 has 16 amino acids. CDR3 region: CASSVVDRGRADTQYF. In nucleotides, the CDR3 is TGTGCCAGCAGCGTAGTAGACAGGGGGCGGGCAGATACGCAGTATTTT.

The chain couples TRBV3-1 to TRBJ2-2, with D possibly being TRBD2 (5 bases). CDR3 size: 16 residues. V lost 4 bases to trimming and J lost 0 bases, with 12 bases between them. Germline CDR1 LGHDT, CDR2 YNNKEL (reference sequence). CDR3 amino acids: CASSRGGAANTGELFF. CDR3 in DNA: TGTGCCAGCAGCCGCGGAGGTGCCGCGAACACCGGGGAGCTGTTTTTT.